The clone carrying this T cell receptor (beta chain) was recorded a few times. No antigen is known for it. This sample is part of a study of T cell repertoires in cytomegalovirus infection. Study details: Both CMV infection and a matching HLA type were indicated by public TCR beta signatures.

Trimming took off 9 bases at V and 1 base at J, with 19 bases between the two ends. Germline-derived CDR1 and CDR2 are MDHEN and SYDVKM. The CDR3 length is 15 residues. General study results and limits: The study found HLA-C-restricted CMV-specific TCR beta clonotypes dominating the ex vivo response. Public TCR beta family frequency separated CMV-and-HLA carriers, including in an independent cohort.

MiXCR, run by TCRdb on the reads, gives a single entry per CDR3 protein. This sample has about 230,000 distinct CDR3 sequences, with approximately 24% found just once. The rearrangement links TRBV28 to TRBJ2-7; tentatively, D is TRBD2 (6 bases). The sequencing input was CD8+ T cells from PBMCs. This receptor was taken from a human donor in good health (CMV status not recorded). Some clones in this sample may be carry-over from other donors' samples. CDR3: CASTTRRGSSYEQYF. In nucleotides, the CDR3 is TGTGCCAGTACAACGCGGCGGGGCTCTTCCTACGAGCAGTACTTC.